The present TCR beta chain was sequenced within a study of T cells after yellow fever vaccination. Findings and caveats of the study: Boosting was followed by the reappearance of most primary-vaccination clones (roughly 95% CD4, about 88% CD8).

CDR1 is DFQATT and CDR2 is SNEGSKA in the germline V gene (reference sequence). Trimming took 1 base from V and 2 from J, leaving 6 bases between them. This CDR3 is built from 12 residues. In TCRdb, the 5' RACE reads were re-called with MiXCR into one record per CDR3 protein. The sample records 29,000 or so distinct CDR3 sequences, less than 6.5% being singletons. This clonotype is deemed medium-sized (0.01 to 0.1%). The antigen is undetermined. Here the sequenced sample was CD8+ T cells sorted from PBMCs, taken 10 days after the yellow fever booster vaccination. The source is a man aged 30 to 39 who received the YFV17D yellow fever vaccine. This chain joins TRBV20-1 and TRBJ2-7, with no clear D. The CDR3 is CSARGETYEQYF. CDR3 DNA sequence: TGCAGTGCTAGAGGGGAAACCTACGAGCAGTACTTC.